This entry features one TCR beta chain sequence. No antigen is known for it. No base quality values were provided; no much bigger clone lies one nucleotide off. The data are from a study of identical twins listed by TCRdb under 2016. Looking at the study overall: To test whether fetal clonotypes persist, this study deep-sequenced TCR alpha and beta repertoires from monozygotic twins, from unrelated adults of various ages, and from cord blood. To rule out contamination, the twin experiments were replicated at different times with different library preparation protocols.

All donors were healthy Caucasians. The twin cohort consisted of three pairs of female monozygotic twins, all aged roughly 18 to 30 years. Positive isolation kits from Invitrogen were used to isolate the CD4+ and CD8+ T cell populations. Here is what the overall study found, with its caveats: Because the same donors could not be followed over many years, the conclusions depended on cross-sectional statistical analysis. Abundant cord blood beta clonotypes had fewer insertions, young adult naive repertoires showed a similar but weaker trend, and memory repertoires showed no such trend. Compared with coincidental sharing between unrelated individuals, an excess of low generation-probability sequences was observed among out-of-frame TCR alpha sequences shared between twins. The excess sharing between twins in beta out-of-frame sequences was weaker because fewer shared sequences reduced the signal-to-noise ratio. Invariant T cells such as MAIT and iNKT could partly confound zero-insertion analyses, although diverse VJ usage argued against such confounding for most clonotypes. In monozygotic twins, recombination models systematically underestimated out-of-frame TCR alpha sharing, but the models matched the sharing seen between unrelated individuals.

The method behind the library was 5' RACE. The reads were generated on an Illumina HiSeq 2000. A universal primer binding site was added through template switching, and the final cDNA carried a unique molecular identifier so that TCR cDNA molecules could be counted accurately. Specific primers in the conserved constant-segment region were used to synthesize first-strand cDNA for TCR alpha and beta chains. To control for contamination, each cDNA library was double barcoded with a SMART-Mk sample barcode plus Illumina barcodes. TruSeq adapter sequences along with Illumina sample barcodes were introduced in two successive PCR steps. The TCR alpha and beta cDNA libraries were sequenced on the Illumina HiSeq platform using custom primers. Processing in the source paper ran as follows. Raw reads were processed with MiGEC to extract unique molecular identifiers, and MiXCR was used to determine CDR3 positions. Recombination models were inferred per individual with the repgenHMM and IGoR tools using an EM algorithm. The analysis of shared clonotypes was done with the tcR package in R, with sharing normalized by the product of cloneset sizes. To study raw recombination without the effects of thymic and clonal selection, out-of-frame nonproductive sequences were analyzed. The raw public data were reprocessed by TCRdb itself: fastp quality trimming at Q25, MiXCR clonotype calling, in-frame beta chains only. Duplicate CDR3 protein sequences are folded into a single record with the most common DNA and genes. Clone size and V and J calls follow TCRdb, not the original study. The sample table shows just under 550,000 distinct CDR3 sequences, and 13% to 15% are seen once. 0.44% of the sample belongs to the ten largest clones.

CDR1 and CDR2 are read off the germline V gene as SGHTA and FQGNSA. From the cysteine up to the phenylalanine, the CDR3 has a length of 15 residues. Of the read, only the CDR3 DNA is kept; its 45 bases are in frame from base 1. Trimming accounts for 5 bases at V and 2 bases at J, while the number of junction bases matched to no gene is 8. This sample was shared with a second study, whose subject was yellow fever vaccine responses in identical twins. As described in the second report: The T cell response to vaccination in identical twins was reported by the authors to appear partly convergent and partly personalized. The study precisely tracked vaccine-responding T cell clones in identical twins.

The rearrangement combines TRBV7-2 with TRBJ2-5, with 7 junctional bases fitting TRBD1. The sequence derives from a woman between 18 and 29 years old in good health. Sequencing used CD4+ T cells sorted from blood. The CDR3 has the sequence CASSPGQVEQETQYF. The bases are TGTGCCAGCAGCCCCGGACAGGTAGAACAAGAGACCCAGTACTTC.